The 7 T cell receptor beta chains below come from one sample, sequenced in a study of T cell responses to AZD1222 COVID-19 vaccine. Clones were read by immunoSEQ multiplex PCR, and TCRdb kept only the in-frame ones, dropping some. The profile shows 150,000 or so clones, around 90% of them singletons. The material was peripheral blood, obtained on day 0 of AZD1222 vaccination. These receptors were collected from an adult in good health.

The V gene is TRBV7-9, the J gene TRBJ1-4, with D perhaps matching TRBD1 (5 bases). V was shortened by 3 bases and J by 10 bases, with 15 bases between the two germline ends. This CDR3 comprises 14 residues. Germline assignment: CDR1 SEHNR and CDR2 FQNEAQ (reference sequence). The CDR3 here is CASSFGQGVGKLFF. CDR3 DNA sequence: TGTGCCAGCAGCTTCGGCCAGGGTGTAGGAAAACTGTTTTTT.

The rearrangement joins TRBV7-2 to TRBJ2-5; 15 nucleotides match TRBD2. The CDR3 consists of 16 residues. Germline V gene data show CDR1 as SGHTA and CDR2 as FQGNSA. J gave up 3 bases and V 4 bases, and 3 bases lay outside the gene matches. The CDR3 reads CASSSWTSGGEETQYF. The CDR3 bases are TGTGCCAGCAGCTCCTGGACTAGCGGGGGGGAAGAGACCCAGTACTTC. Based on the CDR3 plus reference TRBV7-2 and TRBJ2-5, the full variable domain is GAGVSQSPSNKVTEKGKDVELRCDPISGHTALYWYRQSLGQGLEFLIYFQGNSAPDKSGLPSDRFSAERTGGSVSTLTIQRTQQEDSAVYLCASSSWTSGGEETQYFGPGTRLLVL.

This clone was counted a single time. The CDR3 nucleotides read TGTGCCAGCAGCGCTGACCGCGTCTCCGGAAACACCATATATTTT. It is translated as CASSADRVSGNTIYF. The chain recombines TRBV28 with TRBJ1-3; D is unclear. The CDR3 consists of 15 residues. CDR1 and CDR2 (germline): MDHEN, SYDVKM. Trimming left V 6 bases short and J 4 bases short, with 16 bases between. The full variable domain, with the rest looked up from reference TRBV28 and TRBJ1-3, is DVKVTQSSRYLVKRTGEKVFLECVQDMDHENMFWYRQDPGLGLRLIYFSYDVKMKEKGDIPEGYSVSREKKERFSLILESASTNQTSMYLCASSADRVSGNTIYFGEGSWLTVV.

The rearrangement uses TRBV4-3 and TRBJ1-1; TRBD1 matches 7 bases. V shed 2 bases, J shed 2 bases, and the junction held 8 bases outside the gene matches. From germline, CDR1 is LGHNA and CDR2 YSLEER. This CDR3 contains 16 residues. The CDR3, as DNA: TGCGCCAGCAGCCAAAGACCCGGGACAGAAAACACTGAAGCTTTCTTT. It is translated as CASSQRPGTENTEAFF.

The rearrangement links TRBV6-5 to TRBJ1-6; D might be TRBD1 (6 bases). The length of the CDR3 is 15 residues. Trimming took 5 bases from V and 10 from J, leaving 18 bases between them. CDR1 is MNHEY, CDR2 SVGAGI, per germline. The CDR3 loop is CASSRGVQGLSPLHF. The DNA for the CDR3 is TGTGCCAGCAGTAGGGGGGTCCAAGGGTTGTCACCCCTCCACTTT.

This clone came up many times. V usage is TRBV9 and J usage is TRBJ2-2, with 9 positions matching TRBD2. The length of the CDR3 is 18 residues. Germline V CDR1 and CDR2: SGDLS, YYNGEE. J lost 7 bases, V lost 4 bases, and 17 bases had no gene match. This chain's CDR3 is CASSPRDSGSGFYGELFF. CDR3 nucleotides: TGTGCCAGCAGCCCCCGTGATAGCGGGAGCGGATTTTACGGGGAGCTGTTTTTT.

The V call is TRBV27, the J call TRBJ1-5, with unresolved D. Germline V CDR1 and CDR2: MNHEY, SMNVEV (reference sequence). CDR3 length: 14 residues. Deletions cut 1 base from V and 4 bases from J, with 8 bases between. CDR3 sequence reads: CASSLYGKNQPQHF. CDR3 nucleotides: TGTGCCAGCAGTTTATATGGCAAGAATCAGCCCCAGCATTTT.